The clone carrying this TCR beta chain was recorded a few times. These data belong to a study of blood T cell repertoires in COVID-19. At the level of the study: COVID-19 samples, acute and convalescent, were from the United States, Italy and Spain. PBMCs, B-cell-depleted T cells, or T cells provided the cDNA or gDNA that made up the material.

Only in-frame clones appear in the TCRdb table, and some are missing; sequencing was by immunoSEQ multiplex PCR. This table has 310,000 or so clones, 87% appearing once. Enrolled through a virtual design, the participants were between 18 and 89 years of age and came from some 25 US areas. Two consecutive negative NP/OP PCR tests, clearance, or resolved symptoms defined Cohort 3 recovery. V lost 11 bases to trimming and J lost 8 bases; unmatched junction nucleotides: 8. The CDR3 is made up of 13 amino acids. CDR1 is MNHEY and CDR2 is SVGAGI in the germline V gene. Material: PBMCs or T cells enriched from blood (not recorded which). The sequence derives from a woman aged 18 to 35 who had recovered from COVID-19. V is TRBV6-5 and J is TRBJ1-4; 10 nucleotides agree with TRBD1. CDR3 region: CAGTTGGEEKLFF. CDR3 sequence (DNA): TGTGCCGGGACGACAGGGGGCGAGGAAAAACTGTTTTTT.